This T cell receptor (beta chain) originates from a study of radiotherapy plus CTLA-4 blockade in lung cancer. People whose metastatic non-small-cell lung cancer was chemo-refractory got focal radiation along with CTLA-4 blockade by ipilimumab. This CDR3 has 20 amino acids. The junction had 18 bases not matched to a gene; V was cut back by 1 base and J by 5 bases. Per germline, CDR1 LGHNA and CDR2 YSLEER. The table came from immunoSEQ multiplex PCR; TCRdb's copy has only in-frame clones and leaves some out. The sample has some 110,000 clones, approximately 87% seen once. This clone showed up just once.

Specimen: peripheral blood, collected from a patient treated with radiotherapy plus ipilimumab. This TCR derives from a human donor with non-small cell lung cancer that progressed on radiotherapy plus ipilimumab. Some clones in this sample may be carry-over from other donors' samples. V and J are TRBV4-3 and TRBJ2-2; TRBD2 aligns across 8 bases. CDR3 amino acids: CASSQGASGLGFGETGELFF. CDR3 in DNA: TGCGCCAGCAGCCAAGGGGCTAGCGGGCTTGGGTTCGGGGAGACCGGGGAGCTGTTTTTT.